This T cell receptor (beta chain) was profiled in a study of blood T cell repertoires in COVID-19. V lost 0 bases and J lost 5; bases outside the gene matches: 4. Looked up from germline, CDR1 is MGHRA and CDR2 is YSYEKL. The CDR3 has 15 residues. TCRdb's copy holds only in-frame clones and misses some; the assay was immunoSEQ multiplex PCR. In the table there are about 83,000 clones, about 82% of which are singletons. The sequenced sample was peripheral blood. The origin of this receptor is an elderly woman with acute or convalescent COVID-19. The chain uses TRBV4-1 and TRBJ2-1; TRBD2 matches 7 bases. The CDR3 region has the DNA TGCGCCAGCAGCCAAGAGAGACTAGCCCACAATGAGCAGTTCTTC. It yields the protein CASSQERLAHNEQFF.